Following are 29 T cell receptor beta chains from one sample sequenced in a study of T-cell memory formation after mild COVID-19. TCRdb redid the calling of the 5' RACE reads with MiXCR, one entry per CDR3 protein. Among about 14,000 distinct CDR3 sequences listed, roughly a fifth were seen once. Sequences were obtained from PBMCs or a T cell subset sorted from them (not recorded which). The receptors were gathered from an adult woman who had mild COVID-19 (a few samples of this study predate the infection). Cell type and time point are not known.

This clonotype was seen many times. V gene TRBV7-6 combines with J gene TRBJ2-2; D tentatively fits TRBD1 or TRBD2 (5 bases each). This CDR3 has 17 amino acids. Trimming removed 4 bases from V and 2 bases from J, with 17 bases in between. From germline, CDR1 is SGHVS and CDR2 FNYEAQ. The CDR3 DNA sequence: TGTGCCAGCAGCTCACGCGAGGGGCTAAAAAACACCGGGGAGCTGTTTTTT. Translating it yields CASSSREGLKNTGELFF.

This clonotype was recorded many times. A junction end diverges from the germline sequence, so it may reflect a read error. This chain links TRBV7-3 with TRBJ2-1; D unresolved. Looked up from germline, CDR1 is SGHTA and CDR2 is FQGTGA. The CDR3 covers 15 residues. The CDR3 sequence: CATSFSRISRNEQFF. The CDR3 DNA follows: TGTGCCACCAGCTTTTCCCGGATTTCAAGGAATGAGCAGTTCTTC.

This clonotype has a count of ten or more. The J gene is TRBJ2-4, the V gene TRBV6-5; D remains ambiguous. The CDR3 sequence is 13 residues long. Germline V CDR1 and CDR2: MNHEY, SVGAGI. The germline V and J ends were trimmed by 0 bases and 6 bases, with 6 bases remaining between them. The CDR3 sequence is CASSYSIGNIQYF. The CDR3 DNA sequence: TGTGCCAGCAGTTACTCTATCGGAAACATTCAGTACTTC.

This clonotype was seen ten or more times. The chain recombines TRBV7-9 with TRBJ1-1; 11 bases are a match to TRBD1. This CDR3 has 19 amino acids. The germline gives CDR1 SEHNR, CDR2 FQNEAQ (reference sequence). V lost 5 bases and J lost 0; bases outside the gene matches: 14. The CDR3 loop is CASSLLHRDRGKMNTEAFF. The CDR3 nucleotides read TGTGCCAGCAGCCTACTCCACCGGGACAGGGGGAAAATGAACACTGAAGCTTTCTTT.

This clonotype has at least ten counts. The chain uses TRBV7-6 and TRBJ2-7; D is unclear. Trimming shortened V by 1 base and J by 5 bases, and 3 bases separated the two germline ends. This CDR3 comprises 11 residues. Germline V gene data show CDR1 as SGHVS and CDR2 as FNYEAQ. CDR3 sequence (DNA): TGTGCCAGCAGCTTAGGTGACGAGCAGTACTTC. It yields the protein CASSLGDEQYF.

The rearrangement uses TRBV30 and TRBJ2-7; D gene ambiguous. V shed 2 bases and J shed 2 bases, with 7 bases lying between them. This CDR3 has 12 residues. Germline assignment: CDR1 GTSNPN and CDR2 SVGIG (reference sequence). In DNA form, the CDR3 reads TGTGCCTGGAGTACCTTGACCTACGAGCAGTACTTC. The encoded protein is CAWSTLTYEQYF.

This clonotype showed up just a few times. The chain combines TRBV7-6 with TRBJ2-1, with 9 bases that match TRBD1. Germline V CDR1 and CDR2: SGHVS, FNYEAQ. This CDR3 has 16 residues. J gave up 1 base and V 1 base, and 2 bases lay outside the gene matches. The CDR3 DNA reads TGTGCCAGCAGCTTAGGACAGGGGGATTCCTACAATGAGCAGTTCTTC. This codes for CASSLGQGDSYNEQFF.

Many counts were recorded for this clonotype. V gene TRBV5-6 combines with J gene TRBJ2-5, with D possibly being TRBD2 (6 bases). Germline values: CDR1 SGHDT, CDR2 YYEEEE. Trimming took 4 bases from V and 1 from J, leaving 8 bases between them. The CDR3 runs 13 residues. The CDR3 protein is CASSRGLQETQYF. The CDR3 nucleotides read TGTGCCAGCAGCCGGGGACTCCAAGAGACCCAGTACTTC. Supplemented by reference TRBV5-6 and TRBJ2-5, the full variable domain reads DAGVTQSPTHLIKTRGQQVTLRCSPKSGHDTVSWYQQALGQGPQFIFQYYEEEERQRGNFPDRFSGHQFPNYSSELNVNALLLGDSALYLCASSRGLQETQYFGPGTRLLVL.

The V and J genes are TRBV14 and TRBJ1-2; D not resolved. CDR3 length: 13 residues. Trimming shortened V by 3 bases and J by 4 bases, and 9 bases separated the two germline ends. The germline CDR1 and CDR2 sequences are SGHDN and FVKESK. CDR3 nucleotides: TGTGCCAGCAGCCACGGGCCTTCCTATGGCTACACCTTC. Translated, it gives CASSHGPSYGYTF.

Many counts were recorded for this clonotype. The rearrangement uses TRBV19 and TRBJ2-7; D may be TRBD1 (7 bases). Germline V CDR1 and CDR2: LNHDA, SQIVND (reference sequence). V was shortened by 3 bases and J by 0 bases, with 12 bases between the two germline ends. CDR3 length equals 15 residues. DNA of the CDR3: TGTGCCAGTAGTATTGGGGGGACAGCCTCCTACGAGCAGTACTTC. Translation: CASSIGGTASYEQYF.

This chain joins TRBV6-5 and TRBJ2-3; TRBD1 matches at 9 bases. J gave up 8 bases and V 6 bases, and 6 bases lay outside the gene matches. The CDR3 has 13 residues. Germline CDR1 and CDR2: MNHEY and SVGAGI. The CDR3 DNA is TGTGCCAGCAGACAACAGGGGGCAGCTACGCAGTATTTT. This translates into CASRQQGAATQYF.

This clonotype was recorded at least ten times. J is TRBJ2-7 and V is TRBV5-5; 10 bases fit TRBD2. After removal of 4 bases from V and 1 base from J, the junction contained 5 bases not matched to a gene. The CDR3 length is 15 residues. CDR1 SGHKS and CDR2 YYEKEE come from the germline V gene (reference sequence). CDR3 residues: CASSLSGRPSYEQYF. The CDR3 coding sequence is TGTGCCAGCAGCCTTAGCGGGAGGCCGTCCTACGAGCAGTACTTC. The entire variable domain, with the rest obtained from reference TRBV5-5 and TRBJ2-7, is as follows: DAGVTQSPTHLIKTRGQQVTLRCSPISGHKSVSWYQQVLGQGPQFIFQYYEKEERGRGNFPDRFSARQFPNYSSELNVNALLLGDSALYLCASSLSGRPSYEQYFGPGTRLTVT.

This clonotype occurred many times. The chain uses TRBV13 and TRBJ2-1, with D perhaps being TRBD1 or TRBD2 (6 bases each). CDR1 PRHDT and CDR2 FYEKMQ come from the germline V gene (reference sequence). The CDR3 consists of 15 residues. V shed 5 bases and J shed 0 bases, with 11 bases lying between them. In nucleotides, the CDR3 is TGTGCCAGCAGCCTGGGGGGCCACTCCTACAATGAGCAGTTCTTC. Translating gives CASSLGGHSYNEQFF.

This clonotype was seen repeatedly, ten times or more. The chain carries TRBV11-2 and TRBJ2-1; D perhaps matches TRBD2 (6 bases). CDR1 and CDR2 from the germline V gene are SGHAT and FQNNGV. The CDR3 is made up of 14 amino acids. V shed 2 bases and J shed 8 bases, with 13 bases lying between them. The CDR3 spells CASSLLTSLDEQFF. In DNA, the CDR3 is TGTGCCAGCAGCTTATTAACTAGCTTGGATGAGCAGTTCTTC.

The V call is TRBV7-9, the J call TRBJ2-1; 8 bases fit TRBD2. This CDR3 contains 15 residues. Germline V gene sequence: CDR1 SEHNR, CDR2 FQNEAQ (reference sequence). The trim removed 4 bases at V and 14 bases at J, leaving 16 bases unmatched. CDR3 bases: TGTGCCAGCAGCTCGGGAGGGGTTGCACTAGCTCGTGAGTTCTTC. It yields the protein CASSSGGVALAREFF.

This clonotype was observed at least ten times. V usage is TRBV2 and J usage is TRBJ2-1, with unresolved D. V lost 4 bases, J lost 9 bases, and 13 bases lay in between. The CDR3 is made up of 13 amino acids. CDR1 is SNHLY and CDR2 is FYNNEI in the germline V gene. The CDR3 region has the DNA TGTGCCAGCAGTGGTGCAGGCAGCGTTGAGCAGTTCTTC. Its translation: CASSGAGSVEQFF. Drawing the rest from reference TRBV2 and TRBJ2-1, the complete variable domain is EPEVTQTPSHQVTQMGQEVILRCVPISNHLYFYWYRQILGQKVEFLVSFYNNEISEKSEIFDDQFSVERPDGSNFTLKIRSTKLEDSAMYFCASSGAGSVEQFFGPGTRLTVL.

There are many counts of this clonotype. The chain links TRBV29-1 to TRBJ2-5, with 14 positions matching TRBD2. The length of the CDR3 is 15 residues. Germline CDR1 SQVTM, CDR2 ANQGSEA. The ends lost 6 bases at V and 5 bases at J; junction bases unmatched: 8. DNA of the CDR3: TGCAGCGTCCGACTAGCGGGAGGGCCATGGGAGACCCAGTACTTC. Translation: CSVRLAGGPWETQYF.

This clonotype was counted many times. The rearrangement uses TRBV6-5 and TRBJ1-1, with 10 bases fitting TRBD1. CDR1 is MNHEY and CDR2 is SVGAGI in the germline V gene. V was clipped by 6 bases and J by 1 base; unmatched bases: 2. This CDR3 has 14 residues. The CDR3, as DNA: TGTGCCAGCAGCTGGGACAGGGGGAACACTGAAGCTTTCTTT. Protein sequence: CASSWDRGNTEAFF.

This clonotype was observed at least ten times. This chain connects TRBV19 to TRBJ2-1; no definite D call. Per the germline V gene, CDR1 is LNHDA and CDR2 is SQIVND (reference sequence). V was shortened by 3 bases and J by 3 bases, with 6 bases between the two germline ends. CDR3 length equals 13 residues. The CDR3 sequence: CASSIEVYNEQFF. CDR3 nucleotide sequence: TGTGCCAGTAGTATCGAGGTCTACAATGAGCAGTTCTTC.

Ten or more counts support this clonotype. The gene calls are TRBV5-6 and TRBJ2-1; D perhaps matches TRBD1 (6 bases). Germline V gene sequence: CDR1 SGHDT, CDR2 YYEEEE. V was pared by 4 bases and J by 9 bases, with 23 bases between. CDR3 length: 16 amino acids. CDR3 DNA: TGTGCCAGCAGCGATCTAAGGGGGTCACTTTTCAGTGAGCAGTTCTTC. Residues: CASSDLRGSLFSEQFF.

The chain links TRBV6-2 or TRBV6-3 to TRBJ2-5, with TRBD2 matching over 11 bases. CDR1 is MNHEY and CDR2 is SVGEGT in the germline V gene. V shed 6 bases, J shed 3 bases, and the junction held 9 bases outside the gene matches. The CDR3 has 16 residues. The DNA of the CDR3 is TGTGCCAGCAGCACCTATAGCGGGGGGGACAAAGAGACCCAGTACTTC. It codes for CASSTYSGGDKETQYF.

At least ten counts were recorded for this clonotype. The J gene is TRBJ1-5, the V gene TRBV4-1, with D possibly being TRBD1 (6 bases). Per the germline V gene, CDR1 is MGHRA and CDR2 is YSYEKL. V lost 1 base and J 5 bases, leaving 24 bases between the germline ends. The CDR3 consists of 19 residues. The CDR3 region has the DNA TGCGCCAGCAGCCAAGTGGGGGGCAGGGCCTATGATTTGGATCAGCCCCAGCATTTT. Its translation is CASSQVGGRAYDLDQPQHF.

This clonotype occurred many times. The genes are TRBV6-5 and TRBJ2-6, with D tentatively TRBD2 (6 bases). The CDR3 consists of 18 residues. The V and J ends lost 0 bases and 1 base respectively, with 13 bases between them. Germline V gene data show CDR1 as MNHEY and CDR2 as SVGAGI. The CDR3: CASSYSWGVVSGANVLTF. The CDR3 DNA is TGTGCCAGCAGTTACTCGTGGGGGGTGGTTTCTGGGGCCAACGTCCTGACTTTC.

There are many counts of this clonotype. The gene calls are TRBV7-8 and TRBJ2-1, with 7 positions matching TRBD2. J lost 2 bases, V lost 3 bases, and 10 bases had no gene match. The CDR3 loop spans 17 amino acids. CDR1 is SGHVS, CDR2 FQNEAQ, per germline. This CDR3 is CASSFGLERGTYNEQFF. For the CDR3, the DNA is TGTGCCAGCAGCTTCGGACTCGAGCGGGGTACCTACAATGAGCAGTTCTTC.

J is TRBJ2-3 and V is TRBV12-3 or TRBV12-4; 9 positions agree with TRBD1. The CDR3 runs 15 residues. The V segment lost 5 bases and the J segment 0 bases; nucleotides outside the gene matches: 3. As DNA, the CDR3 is TGTGCCAGCAGTGGACAGGGGATCAGCACAGATACGCAGTATTTT. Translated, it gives CASSGQGISTDTQYF.

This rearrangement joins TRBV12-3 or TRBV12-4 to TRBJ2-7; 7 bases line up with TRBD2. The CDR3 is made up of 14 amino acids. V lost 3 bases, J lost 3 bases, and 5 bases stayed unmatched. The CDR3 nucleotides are TGTGCCAGCAGTTTCGCGGGCGGGGGCTACGAGCAGTACTTC. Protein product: CASSFAGGGYEQYF.

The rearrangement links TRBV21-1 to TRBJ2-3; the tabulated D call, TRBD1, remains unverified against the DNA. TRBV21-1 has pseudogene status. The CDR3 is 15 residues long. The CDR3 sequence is CASSNPRGVADTQYF. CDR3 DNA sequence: TGTGCCAGCAGCAACCCGAGGGGTGTAGCAGATACGCAGTATTTT.

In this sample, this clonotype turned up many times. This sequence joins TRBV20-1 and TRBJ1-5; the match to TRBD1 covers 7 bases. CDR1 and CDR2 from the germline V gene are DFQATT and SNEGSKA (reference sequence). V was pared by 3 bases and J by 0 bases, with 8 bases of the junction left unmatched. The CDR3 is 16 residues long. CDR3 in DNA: TGCAGTGCTAGTGGGACAGAAGTAAATAGCAATCAGCCCCAGCATTTT. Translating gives CSASGTEVNSNQPQHF.

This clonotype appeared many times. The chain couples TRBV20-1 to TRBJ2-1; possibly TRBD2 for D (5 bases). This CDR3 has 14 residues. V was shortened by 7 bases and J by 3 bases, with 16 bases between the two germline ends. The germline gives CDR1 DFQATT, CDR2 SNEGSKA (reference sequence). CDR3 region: CSVHPGFDYNEQFF. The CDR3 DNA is TGCAGTGTCCACCCGGGATTCGACTACAATGAGCAGTTCTTC.